This is a list of T cell receptor beta chains from one sample in a study of Ad26.COV2.S vaccination and SARS-CoV-2 variants. The method was immunoSEQ multiplex PCR; TCRdb's version includes in-frame clones alone and lacks a portion of them. The sample records 350,000 to 400,000 clones, about 85% being singletons. The sample here was peripheral blood, taken in a trial of Ad26.COV2.S vaccine versus placebo. The receptors were gathered from a person aged 18-60 years who received the Ad26.COV2.S COVID-19 vaccine or a placebo. Each CDR3 is given with its conserved first and last residue. Each record gives: J gene, D gene, V gene, CDR3 length, CDR3 protein, CDR3 DNA. A D gene is named only where the DNA matches it firmly.

j_gene: TRBJ1-2
d_gene: -
v_gene: TRBV10-3
len: 12
CDR3aa: CAISESKRGYTF
CDR3nt: TGTGCCATCAGTGAGTCCAAAAGAGGCTACACCTTC

j_gene: TRBJ1-2
d_gene: -
v_gene: TRBV24-1
len: 11
CDR3aa: CATSDVYGYTF
CDR3nt: TGTGCCACCAGTGACGTCTATGGCTACACCTTC

j_gene: TRBJ2-7
d_gene: TRBD1
v_gene: TRBV5-1
len: 13
CDR3aa: CASSSDRASEQYF
CDR3nt: TGCGCCAGCAGCTCCGACAGGGCTTCCGAGCAGTACTTC

j_gene: TRBJ2-5
d_gene: -
v_gene: TRBV5-1
len: 16
CDR3aa: CASSAALTTAEETQYF
CDR3nt: TGCGCCAGCAGCGCGGCCCTAACAACAGCGGAAGAGACCCAGTACTTC

j_gene: TRBJ2-7
d_gene: -
v_gene: TRBV12-2
len: 15
CDR3aa: CASRLGGQGNYEQYF
CDR3nt: TGTGCAAGTCGCTTAGGAGGACAGGGGAACTACGAGCAGTACTTC

j_gene: TRBJ2-1
d_gene: -
v_gene: TRBV11-2
len: 15
CDR3aa: CASSLDGSGYNEQFF
CDR3nt: TGTGCCAGCAGCTTAGATGGTAGCGGTTACAATGAGCAGTTCTTC

j_gene: TRBJ2-7
d_gene: -
v_gene: TRBV29-1
len: 14
CDR3aa: CSVEGTNYPYEQYF
CDR3nt: TGCAGCGTTGAGGGCACCAACTACCCCTACGAGCAGTACTTC

j_gene: TRBJ2-3
d_gene: -
v_gene: TRBV10-3
len: 15
CDR3aa: CAISEGLGGQNTQYF
CDR3nt: TGTGCCATCAGTGAGGGTCTGGGGGGCCAGAATACGCAGTATTTT

j_gene: TRBJ2-5
d_gene: -
v_gene: TRBV7-9
len: 14
CDR3aa: CASSLAPVQETQYF
CDR3nt: TGTGCCAGCAGCTTAGCGCCCGTCCAAGAGACCCAGTACTTC

j_gene: TRBJ1-2
d_gene: TRBD1
v_gene: TRBV14
len: 14
CDR3aa: CASSQVGTAVAHTF
CDR3nt: TGTGCCAGCAGCCAAGTTGGGACAGCGGTCGCTCACACCTTC

j_gene: TRBJ2-7
d_gene: -
v_gene: TRBV3-1/TRBV3-2
len: 15
CDR3aa: CASSQVEQGGREQYF
CDR3nt: TGTGCCAGCAGCCAAGTTGAACAGGGCGGTCGGGAGCAGTACTTC

j_gene: TRBJ2-5
d_gene: TRBD1
v_gene: TRBV7-2
len: 14
CDR3aa: CASSWQGAGETQYF
CDR3nt: TGTGCCAGCAGCTGGCAGGGGGCTGGGGAGACCCAGTACTTC

j_gene: TRBJ2-3
d_gene: TRBD2
v_gene: TRBV4-1
len: 20
CDR3aa: CASSQPGLAGGTSKSDTQYF
CDR3nt: TGCGCCAGCAGCCAACCGGGACTAGCGGGGGGGACATCAAAGTCAGATACGCAGTATTTT